The 8 T cell receptor beta chains reported below all come from one sample, sequenced in a study of blood T cell repertoires in COVID-19. Clones were sequenced by immunoSEQ multiplex PCR, and TCRdb holds only the in-frame ones, with some missing. Altogether 70,000 to 100,000 clones are present, 87% being singletons, with the ten largest covering about a sixth. The sample consisted of peripheral blood. The origin of the receptors is a woman in her sixties or seventies with COVID-19, enrolled during active disease.

The chain recombines TRBV7-2 with TRBJ1-2; 10 bases fit TRBD1. This CDR3 comprises 15 residues. Per the germline V gene, CDR1 is SGHTA and CDR2 is FQGNSA. The ends lost 5 bases at V and 4 bases at J; junction bases unmatched: 7. CDR3 region: CASSPVWTGGYGYTF. The CDR3 bases are TGTGCCAGCAGCCCTGTATGGACAGGGGGCTATGGCTACACCTTC.

The rearrangement uses TRBV19 and TRBJ2-6; the D is unclear. V was pared by 7 bases and J by 3 bases, with 7 bases between. Germline V CDR1 and CDR2: LNHDA, SQIVND (reference sequence). The CDR3 is 13 amino acids. CDR3 DNA: TGTGCCAGTACAGTTCTTGGGGCCAACGTCCTGACTTTC. Amino acid sequence: CASTVLGANVLTF.

The V call is TRBV7-2, the J call TRBJ1-1, with TRBD1 matching 7 bases. Per germline, CDR1 SGHTA and CDR2 FQGNSA. CDR3 length: 14 residues. V lost 5 bases, J lost 1 base, and 4 bases stayed unmatched. The CDR3 protein is CASSKRQGNTEAFF. The CDR3 DNA is TGTGCCAGCAGCAAGAGACAGGGGAACACTGAAGCTTTCTTT.

The rearrangement links TRBV6-5 to TRBJ2-5, with 8 nucleotides matching TRBD1. V trimming: 8 bases; J trimming: 2 bases; junction bases outside the gene matches: 7. CDR1 is MNHEY, CDR2 SVGAGI, per germline. This CDR3 has 14 amino acids. Written as DNA, the CDR3 is TGTGCCAGCGGGAGGACAGGGCCGCAAGAGACCCAGTACTTC. Its translation: CASGRTGPQETQYF.

This clone has only one observation. V and J are TRBV11-2 and TRBJ1-2, with a possible D match to TRBD1 (6 bases). The CDR3 covers 14 residues. V lost 1 base and J 4 bases, leaving 10 bases between the germline ends. The germline V gene encodes CDR1 SGHAT and CDR2 FQNNGV. CDR3 sequence: CASSLGGQGYGYTF. The CDR3 nucleotides are TGTGCCAGCAGCTTAGGGGGGCAGGGCTATGGCTACACCTTC.

The chain uses TRBV5-1 and TRBJ2-1; perhaps TRBD2 as D (6 bases). Trimming removed 6 bases from V and 7 bases from J, with 17 bases in between. The length of the CDR3 is 14 residues. CDR1 is SGHRS and CDR2 is YFSETQ in the germline V gene. CDR3 nucleotides: TGCGCCAGCACCTGGACTACTTCAGGGAATGAGCAGTTCTTC. Amino acids: CASTWTTSGNEQFF.

This chain links TRBV12-5 with TRBJ2-5; 8 bases map to TRBD2. The V segment lost 2 bases and the J segment 4 bases; nucleotides outside the gene matches: 12. In germline, CDR1 is LGHNT, CDR2 FRNRAP. The CDR3 is made up of 17 amino acids. The CDR3 DNA is TGTGCTAGTGGTTTGTTCCGGGTGTCGGCGGGAGGAGAGACCCAGTACTTC. Its protein is CASGLFRVSAGGETQYF.

The V gene is TRBV28, the J gene TRBJ2-5, with 7 nucleotides matching TRBD2. Trimming took 3 bases from V and 1 from J; bases not matched to a gene: 5. The CDR3 runs 15 residues. Germline values: CDR1 MDHEN, CDR2 SYDVKM. Here the CDR3 reads CASSFVGEGQETQYF. CDR3 bases: TGTGCCAGCAGTTTCGTAGGGGAGGGCCAAGAGACCCAGTACTTC.